This T cell receptor beta chain was identified in a study of cytotoxic CD8 clonotypes in ibrutinib-treated CLL (dated by TCRdb to the early 2020s). Looking at the study overall: In this cohort, approximately 14 patients were treatment-naive and under 13 were relapsed/refractory, while some 18 had unmutated IGHV. Partial responses were observed in about 24 patients and complete responses in 2; after a median follow-up of roughly 72 months, remission was maintained in 15 or so patients and progression was observed in approximately 12. Response samples were taken after a median of approximately eleven months on treatment, ranging from roughly 6 to 36 months. Samples averaged 255,043 productive templates and just under 95,000 productive rearrangements. Longitudinal samples were available for about 30% of the 86 trial participants. Cryopreserved peripheral blood mononuclear cells were obtained before treatment, at response, and at either sustained remission or disease progression. Here is what the overall study found, with its caveats: Public clonotypes were rare and either shrank or stayed stable during treatment, and the rise in clonality at ibrutinib response reflected expansion of private clonotypes. Sustained-remission and progressing patients did not have matched sampling times, and lymph node repertoires were not examined. An increase in clonality was observed at ibrutinib response, with clonality remaining stable during sustained remission and falling back toward baseline at progression. At baseline, clonality was higher than in age-matched healthy donors and showed a strong correlation with circulating CD8+ T-cell counts.

A MiSeq instrument was used for deep resolution sequencing, which targeted depths ranging from 1 in 1 million up to 1 in 200,000 T cells, with coverage averaging 10x for each clonotype. The immunoSEQ hsTCRB Kit was used to generate TCR beta libraries. The study's processing was this. The data were analyzed with ImmunoSEQ Analyzer and ImmunoSEQ Data Assistant, and V, D and J gene assignments followed IMGT definitions. Clonality, with values ranging from 0 to 1, was calculated as one minus the normalized Shannon entropy of productive rearrangement frequencies. Public clonotype analysis was restricted to overrepresented clonotypes comprising at least 0.05% of each patient's repertoire. Some 14 age-matched healthy donor repertoires from immuneACCESS served as clonality controls. As stored in TCRdb, this immuneACCESS dataset retains in-frame rearrangements with V and J assigned. A fraction of the clones does not appear; measured against another copy, unresolved V genes explain less than half of the discrepancy, and the remainder lacks a known reason. Clone size and the V and J calls come from that table; the DNA yielded D and trimming. Present in this sample are more than 30,000 clones, about 70% of which were seen just once. The leading ten clones occupy approximately 30% of the sample.

Roughly 2.2 micrograms of genomic DNA were extracted from cryopreserved PBMCs for TCR beta library preparation. Longitudinal blood samples from CLL patients on ibrutinib monotherapy underwent high-throughput TCR beta sequencing. The patients took part in an open-label, single-center phase 2 trial of ibrutinib monotherapy. A remark on this clone: The clone's antigen remains unknown. No base quality information exists; no much larger clone differs at one position.

The sample in question was PBMCs, obtained before ibrutinib treatment. The receptor was isolated from a human donor with chronic lymphocytic leukemia.

The CDR3 sequence is CATSGTGRGNQPQHF. DNA sequence: TGTGCCACCAGCGGAACAGGACGAGGCAATCAGCCCCAGCATTTT. The sequence is built from TRBV15 and TRBJ1-5, with TRBD1 as a weak D call on 5 bases. According to the germline V gene (reference sequence), CDR1 reads LNHNV and CDR2 reads YYDKDF. The V and J ends are trimmed by 5 bases and 2 bases, leaving 13 bases between them. The CDR3 starts with the cysteine, ends with the phenylalanine, and has 15 residues. The sequence is cut down to CDR3 DNA, 45 bases in frame from base 1.